A single sample is the source of the 5 T cell receptor beta chains below, sequenced in a study of blood T cell repertoires in COVID-19. Sequencing was performed with immunoSEQ multiplex PCR; in TCRdb, only in-frame clones are kept and a portion is missing. The data contain roughly 90,000 clones, around 85% of them singletons. Sequenced material: peripheral blood. These receptors originate from a human donor in a cohort sampled during active COVID-19.

This chain joins TRBV27 and TRBJ2-7; 7 bases agree with TRBD2. The J segment lost 4 bases and the V segment lost 6 bases, leaving 6 bases of the junction unmatched. Per germline, CDR1 MNHEY and CDR2 SMNVEV (reference sequence). The length of the CDR3 is 13 residues. In DNA form, the CDR3 reads TGTGCCAGCAGACTGGCTAGCGGATACGAGCAGTACTTC. This codes for CASRLASGYEQYF.

The V gene is TRBV7-3, the J gene TRBJ2-1; 11 nucleotides align to TRBD2. J was trimmed by 4 bases and V by 2 bases; bases with no gene match: 4. CDR1 SGHTA and CDR2 FQGTGA come from the germline V gene. The CDR3 runs to 16 residues. The CDR3 loop is CASSLPGLAGYNEQFF. CDR3 DNA sequence: TGTGCCAGCAGCTTACCAGGACTAGCGGGTTACAATGAGCAGTTCTTC.

The J gene is TRBJ2-7, the V gene TRBV7-8, with a weak D call TRBD1 (5 bases). Trimming took off 1 base at V and 4 bases at J, with 17 bases between the two ends. This CDR3 is built from 16 residues. The germline CDR1 and CDR2 sequences are SGHVS and FQNEAQ. DNA for the CDR3: TGTGCCAGCAGCTTAGGGAGTGACAGAGCCTCTTACGAGCAGTACTTC. Amino acids: CASSLGSDRASYEQYF. Drawing the rest from reference TRBV7-8 and TRBJ2-7, the complete variable domain is GAGVSQSPRYKVAKRGQDVALRCDPISGHVSLFWYQQALGQGPEFLTYFQNEAQLDKSGLPSDRFFAERPEGSVSTLKIQRTQQEDSAVYLCASSLGSDRASYEQYFGPGTRLTVT.

V and J are TRBV5-8 and TRBJ2-7, with TRBD1 matching over 9 bases. Trimming at V came to 6 bases and at J to 5 bases, leaving 9 bases not matched to a gene. The CDR3 contains 14 residues. Germline V gene data show CDR1 as SGHTS and CDR2 as YDEGEE. CDR3 DNA: TGTGCCAGCAACCCGGGACAGGGAAACAACGAGCAGTACTTC. As protein: CASNPGQGNNEQYF.

This chain joins TRBV5-1 and TRBJ2-5; TRBD2 agrees at 14 bases. The CDR3 runs to 16 residues. Germline CDR1 reads SGHRS; CDR2 reads YFSETQ. V lost 4 bases to trimming and J lost 1 base; unmatched junction nucleotides: 3. CDR3 nucleotides: TGCGCCAGCAGCAAAGGACTAGCGGGGGGCCAAGAGACCCAGTACTTC. Residues: CASSKGLAGGQETQYF.